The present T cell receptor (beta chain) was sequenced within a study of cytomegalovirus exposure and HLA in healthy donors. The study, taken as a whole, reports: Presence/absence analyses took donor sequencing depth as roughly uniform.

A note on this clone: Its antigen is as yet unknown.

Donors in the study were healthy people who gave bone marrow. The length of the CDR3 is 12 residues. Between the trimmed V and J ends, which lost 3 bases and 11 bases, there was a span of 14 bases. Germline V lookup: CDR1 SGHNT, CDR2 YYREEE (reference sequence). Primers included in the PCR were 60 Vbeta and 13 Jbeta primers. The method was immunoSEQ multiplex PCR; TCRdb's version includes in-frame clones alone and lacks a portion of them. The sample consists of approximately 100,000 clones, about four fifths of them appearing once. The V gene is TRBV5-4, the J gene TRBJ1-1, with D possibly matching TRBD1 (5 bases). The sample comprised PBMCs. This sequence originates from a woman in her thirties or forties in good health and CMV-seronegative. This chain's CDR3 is CASSWGEVGAFF. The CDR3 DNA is TGTGCCAGCAGCTGGGGGGAGGTTGGCGCTTTCTTT.